The rows below give T cell receptor beta chains drawn from one sample of a study of shared clonotypes between healthy human individuals. Profiled with immunoSEQ multiplex PCR; TCRdb holds only in-frame clones, not every one. The sample lists 2.3 million or so clones, over 85% seen once, with 0.35% to 0.5% in the top ten. The sample taken for sequencing was naive CD4+ T cells from PBMCs. These receptors all stem from a man between 18 and 35 years old in good health. Some clones in this sample may be carry-over from other donors' samples. The CDR3 runs from the conserved cysteine through the conserved F or W. A D gene is named only where the DNA matches it firmly. A row's size may be missing; if present it is once, few, many or a size class.

V gene: TRBV7-9; CDR3 length: 15; J gene: TRBJ2-1; clone size: -; D gene: -; CDR3 DNA: TGTGCCAGCAGCTTCAGCTTGGGTACCTACAATGAGCAGTTCTTC; CDR3 protein: CASSFSLGTYNEQFF
V gene: TRBV10-3; CDR3 length: 15; J gene: TRBJ2-1; clone size: -; D gene: -; CDR3 DNA: TGTGCCATCAGTGTCGGGTCGGGCATCTCTAATGAGCAGTTCTTC; CDR3 protein: CAISVGSGISNEQFF
V gene: TRBV7-9; CDR3 length: 14; J gene: TRBJ1-1; clone size: -; D gene: -; CDR3 DNA: TGTGCCAGCAGCTTAGCGGGCAAAAGAGATGAAGCTTTCTTT; CDR3 protein: CASSLAGKRDEAFF
V gene: TRBV7-2; CDR3 length: 15; J gene: TRBJ2-3; clone size: -; D gene: TRBD2; CDR3 DNA: TGTGCCAGCAGCTTGGCTAGCGGCGGCACAGATACGCAGTATTTT; CDR3 protein: CASSLASGGTDTQYF
V gene: TRBV7-2; CDR3 length: 18; J gene: TRBJ2-7; clone size: -; D gene: TRBD2; CDR3 DNA: TGTGCCAGCAGCTTAGAGGGGCGTGGAGCGGGAGGGGGCTACGAGCAGTACTTC; CDR3 protein: CASSLEGRGAGGGYEQYF
V gene: TRBV11-2; CDR3 length: 15; J gene: TRBJ2-2; clone size: -; D gene: -; CDR3 DNA: TGTGCCACAACGGCGCCACAGTTGAACACCGGGGAGCTGTTTTTT; CDR3 protein: CATTAPQLNTGELFF
V gene: TRBV4-1; CDR3 length: 16; J gene: TRBJ2-3; clone size: -; D gene: TRBD1; CDR3 DNA: TGCGCCAGCAGCCAAGCCCCGGGACAGGGATTTGGTACGCAGTATTTT; CDR3 protein: CASSQAPGQGFGTQYF
V gene: TRBV5-1; CDR3 length: 15; J gene: TRBJ2-3; clone size: -; D gene: -; CDR3 DNA: TGCGCCAGCAGCTTGGCCGGAGTTTTCACAGATACGCAGTATTTT; CDR3 protein: CASSLAGVFTDTQYF
V gene: TRBV11-1; CDR3 length: 16; J gene: TRBJ2-7; clone size: once; D gene: -; CDR3 DNA: TGTGCCAGCAGCTTAGCTCCGGACTACAGCTCCTACGAGCAGTACTTC; CDR3 protein: CASSLAPDYSSYEQYF
V gene: TRBV9; CDR3 length: 13; J gene: TRBJ1-1; clone size: few; D gene: -; CDR3 DNA: TGTGCCAGCAGCGTCCGACAGAACACTGAAGCTTTCTTT; CDR3 protein: CASSVRQNTEAFF
V gene: TRBV2; CDR3 length: 15; J gene: TRBJ1-1; clone size: -; D gene: TRBD1; CDR3 DNA: TGTGCCAGCAGGGGACAGGGGGCTGCGAACACTGAAGCTTTCTTT; CDR3 protein: CASRGQGAANTEAFF
V gene: TRBV6-6; CDR3 length: 13; J gene: TRBJ2-6; clone size: -; D gene: TRBD1; CDR3 DNA: TGTGCCAGCAGGCCGGACAGGGTAAACGTCCTGACTTTC; CDR3 protein: CASRPDRVNVLTF
V gene: TRBV28; CDR3 length: 14; J gene: TRBJ1-4; clone size: -; D gene: TRBD1; CDR3 DNA: TGTGCCAGCAGCCTGTCAGGGGGGACAGGAAAACTGTTTTTT; CDR3 protein: CASSLSGGTGKLFF
V gene: TRBV4-2; CDR3 length: 16; J gene: TRBJ2-3; clone size: -; D gene: TRBD2; CDR3 DNA: TGTGCCAGCAGCCAAGCAGCGGGGGTTGGTACAGATACGCAGTATTTT; CDR3 protein: CASSQAAGVGTDTQYF
V gene: TRBV4-1; CDR3 length: 15; J gene: TRBJ2-7; clone size: -; D gene: -; CDR3 DNA: TGCGCCAGCAGCCAACGGGGGGCTTTGTCCTACGAGCAGTACTTC; CDR3 protein: CASSQRGALSYEQYF
V gene: TRBV11-2; CDR3 length: 17; J gene: TRBJ2-2; clone size: -; D gene: -; CDR3 DNA: TGTGCCAGCAGGTCCAGCAGGGGACCCCAGAACACCGGGGAGCTGTTTTTT; CDR3 protein: CASRSSRGPQNTGELFF
V gene: TRBV18; CDR3 length: 13; J gene: TRBJ1-1; clone size: -; D gene: -; CDR3 DNA: TGTGCCAGCTCACCATCCGGAGGGACTGAAGCTTTCTTT; CDR3 protein: CASSPSGGTEAFF
V gene: TRBV25-1; CDR3 length: 15; J gene: TRBJ2-1; clone size: -; D gene: TRBD2; CDR3 DNA: TGTGCCAGCAGTGAACTAGCGGGAGTGGGAAATGAGCAGTTCTTC; CDR3 protein: CASSELAGVGNEQFF
V gene: TRBV7-9; CDR3 length: 15; J gene: TRBJ2-2; clone size: once; D gene: -; CDR3 DNA: TGTGCCAGCAGCTTAGGTTACGGGTTGGCCGGGGAGCTGTTTTTT; CDR3 protein: CASSLGYGLAGELFF
V gene: TRBV30; CDR3 length: 17; J gene: TRBJ2-3; clone size: once; D gene: TRBD2; CDR3 DNA: TGTGCCTGGAGTGTGGGTAGCGGGATCTACAGCACAGATACGCAGTATTTT; CDR3 protein: CAWSVGSGIYSTDTQYF
V gene: TRBV7-9; CDR3 length: 10; J gene: TRBJ2-2; clone size: -; D gene: -; CDR3 DNA: TGTGCCAGCCCTACCGGGGAGCTGTTTTTT; CDR3 protein: CASPTGELFF
V gene: TRBV5-4; CDR3 length: 13; J gene: TRBJ1-1; clone size: -; D gene: -; CDR3 DNA: TGTGCCATCTCCAGGGGTTCGAACACTGAAGCTTTCTTT; CDR3 protein: CAISRGSNTEAFF
V gene: TRBV2; CDR3 length: 14; J gene: TRBJ1-1; clone size: -; D gene: -; CDR3 DNA: TGTGCCAGCAACGACCCCGATGCCACCTCTGAAGCTTTCTTT; CDR3 protein: CASNDPDATSEAFF
V gene: TRBV30; CDR3 length: 15; J gene: TRBJ2-3; clone size: once; D gene: -; CDR3 DNA: TGTGCCTGGAGTAGGCGAGGCCTGGGCACAGATACGCAGTATTTT; CDR3 protein: CAWSRRGLGTDTQYF
V gene: TRBV2; CDR3 length: 11; J gene: TRBJ2-7; clone size: once; D gene: -; CDR3 DNA: TGTGCCAGCATGTGGGCTTACGAGCAGTACTTC; CDR3 protein: CASMWAYEQYF
V gene: TRBV19; CDR3 length: 15; J gene: TRBJ2-1; clone size: -; D gene: -; CDR3 DNA: TGTGCCAGTAGTTCGGACAGAGAGAGGAGGAATGAGCAGTTCTTC; CDR3 protein: CASSSDRERRNEQFF
V gene: TRBV10-2; CDR3 length: 20; J gene: TRBJ2-6; clone size: -; D gene: TRBD2; CDR3 DNA: TGCGCCAGCAGTGAGGAGTTGGGGGGGAAATCCCACTCTGGGGCCAACGTCCTGACTTTC; CDR3 protein: CASSEELGGKSHSGANVLTF
V gene: TRBV5-1; CDR3 length: 16; J gene: TRBJ2-7; clone size: -; D gene: TRBD1; CDR3 DNA: TGCGCCAGCAACATCGGCCCCCGGGACAGGGCCTTCGAGCAGTACTTC; CDR3 protein: CASNIGPRDRAFEQYF
V gene: TRBV30; CDR3 length: 15; J gene: TRBJ2-1; clone size: -; D gene: -; CDR3 DNA: TGTGCCTGGAGGAAGGGGAGCGTGAGGTACAATGAGCAGTTCTTC; CDR3 protein: CAWRKGSVRYNEQFF
V gene: TRBV4-3; CDR3 length: 15; J gene: TRBJ2-1; clone size: -; D gene: -; CDR3 DNA: TGCGCCAGCAGCCAAGAACCCTTAGCGGACAATGAGCAGTTCTTC; CDR3 protein: CASSQEPLADNEQFF
V gene: TRBV5-1; CDR3 length: 14; J gene: TRBJ1-4; clone size: -; D gene: -; CDR3 DNA: TGCGCCAGCAGCTTCGGCCCAACTAATGAAAAACTGTTTTTT; CDR3 protein: CASSFGPTNEKLFF
V gene: TRBV20-1; CDR3 length: 11; J gene: TRBJ2-1; clone size: -; D gene: -; CDR3 DNA: TGCAGTGATACAGGGTTCAATGAGCAGTTCTTC; CDR3 protein: CSDTGFNEQFF
V gene: TRBV10-3; CDR3 length: 15; J gene: TRBJ2-3; clone size: -; D gene: TRBD1; CDR3 DNA: TGTGCCATCAACGACCCGGGACAGATAACAGATACGCAGTATTTT; CDR3 protein: CAINDPGQITDTQYF
V gene: TRBV6-1; CDR3 length: 13; J gene: TRBJ1-4; clone size: -; D gene: -; CDR3 DNA: TGTGCCACCAACCGGCATAAGGCTGAAAAACTGTTTTTT; CDR3 protein: CATNRHKAEKLFF
V gene: TRBV7-3; CDR3 length: 14; J gene: TRBJ2-3; clone size: once; D gene: -; CDR3 DNA: TGTGCCAGCAGCTTAAACGGGCGACCTGATACGCAGTATTTT; CDR3 protein: CASSLNGRPDTQYF
V gene: TRBV7-2; CDR3 length: 11; J gene: TRBJ2-7; clone size: -; D gene: -; CDR3 DNA: TGTGCCAGCAGCTTCAGGGCCGAGCAGTACTTC; CDR3 protein: CASSFRAEQYF
V gene: TRBV9; CDR3 length: 16; J gene: TRBJ2-5; clone size: -; D gene: TRBD1; CDR3 DNA: TGTGCCAGCAGCGCCAGACAGGGGGCGCCCCCCGAGACCCAGTACTTC; CDR3 protein: CASSARQGAPPETQYF
V gene: TRBV6-5; CDR3 length: 13; J gene: TRBJ1-6; clone size: -; D gene: -; CDR3 DNA: TGTGCCAGCAGGCAGACACTGAATTCACCCCTCCACTTT; CDR3 protein: CASRQTLNSPLHF
V gene: TRBV4-1; CDR3 length: 17; J gene: TRBJ2-1; clone size: once; D gene: TRBD2; CDR3 DNA: TGCGCCAGCAGCCAAGAAGTAAGTAGCGGGGGCTACAATGAGCAGTTCTTC; CDR3 protein: CASSQEVSSGGYNEQFF
V gene: TRBV6-5; CDR3 length: 15; J gene: TRBJ2-6; clone size: once; D gene: -; CDR3 DNA: TGTGCCAGCAGCTTTGGTCGGGCTGGGGCCAACGTCCTGACTTTC; CDR3 protein: CASSFGRAGANVLTF
V gene: TRBV4-1; CDR3 length: 17; J gene: TRBJ2-1; clone size: -; D gene: -; CDR3 DNA: TGCGCCAGCAGCCAAGGGACCGCTGGGGGATCCTACAATGAGCAGTTCTTC; CDR3 protein: CASSQGTAGGSYNEQFF
V gene: TRBV15; CDR3 length: 15; J gene: TRBJ1-4; clone size: -; D gene: TRBD1; CDR3 DNA: TGTGCCACCAGCAGAGATCAGGGACAGAGTGAAAAACTGTTTTTT; CDR3 protein: CATSRDQGQSEKLFF
V gene: TRBV6-1; CDR3 length: 15; J gene: TRBJ2-3; clone size: -; D gene: -; CDR3 DNA: TGTGCCAGCAGTGAACAGGGAGGCAGCACAGATACGCAGTATTTT; CDR3 protein: CASSEQGGSTDTQYF
V gene: TRBV18; CDR3 length: 14; J gene: TRBJ2-3; clone size: -; D gene: TRBD1; CDR3 DNA: TGTGCCAGCTCACCCACAGGGGACACAGATACGCAGTATTTT; CDR3 protein: CASSPTGDTDTQYF
V gene: TRBV7-9; CDR3 length: 13; J gene: TRBJ2-3; clone size: -; D gene: -; CDR3 DNA: TGTGCCAGCAGCTTAGTATTAGGGGATACGCAGTATTTT; CDR3 protein: CASSLVLGDTQYF
V gene: TRBV6-5; CDR3 length: 13; J gene: TRBJ1-5; clone size: -; D gene: -; CDR3 DNA: TGTGCCAGCAGTTCCGCCTTCAATCAGCCCCAGCATTTT; CDR3 protein: CASSSAFNQPQHF
V gene: TRBV29-1; CDR3 length: 12; J gene: TRBJ2-3; clone size: -; D gene: -; CDR3 DNA: TGCAGCGTTGAAAGGAGCACAGATACGCAGTATTTT; CDR3 protein: CSVERSTDTQYF
V gene: TRBV5-6; CDR3 length: 16; J gene: TRBJ2-2; clone size: -; D gene: -; CDR3 DNA: TGTGCCAGCAGCGAGGGTGTCGTAAGTGGGTCCGGGGAGCTGTTTTTT; CDR3 protein: CASSEGVVSGSGELFF
V gene: TRBV4-1; CDR3 length: 16; J gene: TRBJ2-1; clone size: -; D gene: TRBD2; CDR3 DNA: TGCGCCAGCAGTTCCCCCGGGACTAGCGGAAACAATGAGCAGTTCTTC; CDR3 protein: CASSSPGTSGNNEQFF
V gene: TRBV2; CDR3 length: 15; J gene: TRBJ2-1; clone size: -; D gene: TRBD2; CDR3 DNA: TGTGCCAGCAGTGATTCTAGCGGAAGCTACAATGAGCAGTTCTTC; CDR3 protein: CASSDSSGSYNEQFF
V gene: TRBV5-6; CDR3 length: 13; J gene: TRBJ1-2; clone size: -; D gene: TRBD1; CDR3 DNA: TGTGCCAGCAGCCGCAGGGGGGGCGATGGCTACACCTTC; CDR3 protein: CASSRRGGDGYTF
V gene: TRBV30; CDR3 length: 16; J gene: TRBJ2-7; clone size: -; D gene: TRBD1; CDR3 DNA: TGTGCCTGGAGCTCGAGGGGGCCACCACCTAAATACGAGCAGTACTTC; CDR3 protein: CAWSSRGPPPKYEQYF
V gene: TRBV19; CDR3 length: 15; J gene: TRBJ1-5; clone size: -; D gene: -; CDR3 DNA: TGTGCCAGTAGTACATCACAGGGAAATCGCCAGCCCCAGCATTTT; CDR3 protein: CASSTSQGNRQPQHF
V gene: TRBV5-1; CDR3 length: 15; J gene: TRBJ2-3; clone size: -; D gene: -; CDR3 DNA: TGCGCCAGCAGCTTGGTCTTAGCGGGCACAGATACGCAGTATTTT; CDR3 protein: CASSLVLAGTDTQYF
V gene: TRBV27; CDR3 length: 14; J gene: TRBJ2-2; clone size: -; D gene: TRBD1; CDR3 DNA: TGTGCCAGCAGTCGTACAGGGGGCACCGGGGAGCTGTTTTTT; CDR3 protein: CASSRTGGTGELFF
V gene: TRBV1; CDR3 length: 12; J gene: TRBJ2-3; clone size: -; D gene: -; CDR3 DNA: TGCACCAGCAGACGTGATGGGGATACGCAGTATTTT; CDR3 protein: CTSRRDGDTQYF
V gene: TRBV28; CDR3 length: 12; J gene: TRBJ1-2; clone size: -; D gene: -; CDR3 DNA: TGTGCCAGCAGCCCTCGGACCTCCGGCTACACCTTC; CDR3 protein: CASSPRTSGYTF